The 23 T cell receptor beta chains in this list originate from one sample, sequenced in a study of human T cells and chemical hapten exposure. MiXCR, run by TCRdb on the RACE reads, gives a single entry per CDR3 protein. Of nearly 85,000 distinct CDR3 sequences listed, 11% are singletons. Regarding time point: patch test 2, 6 weeks after DPC sensitization. Treatment of the sample: therapeutic diphenylcyclopropenone sensitization with weekly scalp DPC. The source was whole blood, collected in connection with sensitization to the hapten diphenylcyclopropenone (DPC). All receptors come from a man in his late teens or twenties with alopecia areata. Some clones in this sample may be carry-over from other donors' samples.

This clonotype was observed a handful of times. This chain connects TRBV6-4 to TRBJ2-2; D unclear. V was cut by 5 bases and J by 0 bases, with 7 bases left in between. The germline V gene encodes CDR1 MRHNA and CDR2 SNTAGT. The CDR3 covers 14 residues. This CDR3 reads CASSLQTNTGELFF. In DNA form, the CDR3 reads TGTGCCAGCAGTCTCCAGACGAACACCGGGGAGCTGTTTTTT.

This clonotype has ten or more counts. The J gene is TRBJ2-7, the V gene TRBV10-1; 8 bases are a match to TRBD2. From germline, CDR1 is WNHNN and CDR2 SYGVQD (reference sequence). With 3 bases clipped from V and 7 bases from J, the junction kept 8 bases outside the gene matches. The CDR3 totals 14 residues. The CDR3 is CASSDQGTSREQYF. In nucleotides, the CDR3 is TGCGCCAGCAGTGACCAGGGGACTAGTCGGGAGCAGTACTTC.

The sample holds a few counts of this clonotype. The chain carries TRBV19 and TRBJ2-3; no clear D gene. CDR3 length: 15 residues. V lost 1 base and J lost 4, with 12 bases in between. Looked up from germline, CDR1 is LNHDA and CDR2 is SQIVND (reference sequence). Here the CDR3 DNA reads TGTGCCAGTAGTATAGTTTTTGCAGGCTCAGATACGCAGTATTTT. This sequence encodes CASSIVFAGSDTQYF.

This clonotype was found a few times. The chain employs TRBV5-5 and TRBJ1-4, with D perhaps matching TRBD1 (5 bases). The V gene lost 4 bases and the J gene lost 8 bases, with 9 bases spanning the gap. Per germline, CDR1 SGHKS and CDR2 YYEKEE (reference sequence). The CDR3 is made up of 12 amino acids. The CDR3 region has the DNA TGTGCCAGCAGCCGGGACGACGAAAAACTGTTTTTT. Translation gives CASSRDDEKLFF. Full variable domain (remainder filled in from reference TRBV5-5 and TRBJ1-4): DAGVTQSPTHLIKTRGQQVTLRCSPISGHKSVSWYQQVLGQGPQFIFQYYEKEERGRGNFPDRFSARQFPNYSSELNVNALLLGDSALYLCASSRDDEKLFFGSGTQLSVL.

This clonotype was seen a few times. V and J are TRBV5-1 and TRBJ2-7; D is tentatively TRBD1 or TRBD2 (6 bases each). Trimming cost V 4 bases and J 1 base, with 18 bases left between them. Germline CDR1 SGHRS, CDR2 YFSETQ. The CDR3 totals 16 residues. The CDR3, as DNA: TGCGCCAGCAGCGACTCGGGGGACAAGTTTTCCTACGAGCAGTACTTC. Translating it yields CASSDSGDKFSYEQYF.

This clonotype was observed many times. The rearrangement joins TRBV5-1 to TRBJ2-7; D unresolved. The CDR3 has 13 residues. Germline V gene lookup returns CDR1 SGHRS and CDR2 YFSETQ. Trimming shortened V by 5 bases and J by 7 bases, and 16 bases separated the two germline ends. CDR3 residues: CASSLLVLQEQYF. DNA for the CDR3: TGCGCCAGCAGTCTTTTGGTCCTGCAGGAGCAGTACTTC.

This clonotype was counted many times. The chain is built from TRBV7-8 and TRBJ2-7; D might be TRBD1 (6 bases). V was trimmed by 5 bases and J by 4 bases, leaving 21 bases between them. CDR1 and CDR2 (germline): SGHVS, FQNEAQ. There are 16 residues in the CDR3. The CDR3 DNA is TGTGCCAGCAGCGCTTGGCCAGGGGCTTTTCTATACGAGCAGTACGTC. This sequence encodes CASSAWPGAFLYEQYV.

The V and J genes are TRBV9 and TRBJ1-5, with D unclear. This CDR3 comprises 13 residues. In germline, CDR1 is SGDLS, CDR2 YYNGEE. V lost 0 bases, J lost 5 bases, and 6 bases lay in between. The CDR3 is CASSVGSDQPQHF. The CDR3 DNA is TGTGCCAGCAGCGTAGGTTCGGATCAGCCCCAGCATTTT.

In this sample, this clonotype turned up a few times. The CDR3 region has the DNA TGTGCCATCAGTGATGCCTCCGTCGGCACTGAAGCTTTCTTT. Its protein is CAISDASVGTEAFF. This chain uses TRBV10-3 with TRBJ1-1; D call uncertain. CDR1 and CDR2 from the germline V gene are ENHRY and SYGVKD. Trimming removed 3 bases from V and 4 bases from J, with 12 bases in between. There are 14 residues in the CDR3.

The CDR3 loop reads CASSDRGRTQYF. The CDR3, as DNA: TGTGCCAGCAGTGACAGGGGTAGAACGCAGTATTTT. The V call is TRBV6-1, the J call TRBJ2-3; tentative D call: TRBD1 (6 bases). Trimming removed 3 bases from V and 9 bases from J, with 10 bases in between. The CDR3 totals 12 residues. Germline V gene lookup returns CDR1 MNHNS and CDR2 SASEGT.

Only a few counts were recorded for this clonotype. J is TRBJ2-5 and V is TRBV7-6; D possibly corresponds to TRBD1 (7 bases). The germline CDR1 and CDR2 sequences are SGHVS and FNYEAQ. The CDR3 extends over 16 amino acids. V lost 4 bases and J lost 3, with 18 bases in between. CDR3 region: CASSSPRGGGEETQYF. The CDR3 DNA follows: TGTGCCAGCAGCTCCCCTCGCGGAGGGGGCGAAGAGACCCAGTACTTC. The whole variable domain, filled in from reference TRBV7-6 and TRBJ2-5, reads GAGVSQSPRYKVTKRGQDVALRCDPISGHVSLYWYRQALGQGPEFLTYFNYEAQQDKSGLPNDRFSAERPEGSISTLTIQRTEQRDSAMYRCASSSPRGGGEETQYFGPGTRLLVL.

This clonotype turned up a few times. CDR3 nucleotide sequence: TGCGCCAGCCTCCCTCACCCGGGACAGGGGAAATACAATGAGCAGTTCTTC. Translation gives CASLPHPGQGKYNEQFF. This chain links TRBV5-1 with TRBJ2-1, with TRBD1 identical over 10 bases. The J segment lost 4 bases and the V segment lost 7 bases, leaving 14 bases of the junction unmatched. This CDR3 has 17 amino acids. The germline V gene encodes CDR1 SGHRS and CDR2 YFSETQ.

The V gene is TRBV2, the J gene TRBJ1-5; 8 positions match TRBD1. From germline, CDR1 is SNHLY and CDR2 FYNNEI. With 5 bases clipped from V and 1 base from J, the junction kept 4 bases outside the gene matches. The CDR3 consists of 15 residues. The CDR3 loop reads CASSLGQASNQPQHF. Written as DNA, the CDR3 is TGTGCCAGCAGTTTGGGACAGGCGAGCAATCAGCCCCAGCATTTT.

At least ten counts were recorded for this clonotype. The chain carries TRBV20-1 and TRBJ1-1; D gene uncertain. The CDR3 is 14 residues long. With 1 base removed from V and 0 bases from J, the gap between germline ends came to 9 bases. Germline CDR1 DFQATT, CDR2 SNEGSKA (reference sequence). In DNA form, the CDR3 reads TGCAGTGCTAGAGGCAGCTACATGAACACTGAAGCTTTCTTT. Its protein product is CSARGSYMNTEAFF.

The chain joins TRBV29-1 to TRBJ2-7; 10 bases agree with TRBD1. The CDR3 sequence is 12 residues long. V dropped 7 bases and J dropped 5; count of bases not matched to a gene: 5. CDR1 SQVTM and CDR2 ANQGSEA come from the germline V gene. DNA for the CDR3: TGCAGCGCCGAGACAGGGGGCGACGAGCAGTACTTC. This codes for CSAETGGDEQYF.

The chain employs TRBV5-1 and TRBJ2-6, with a possible D match to TRBD1 (6 bases). Trimming stripped 2 bases from V and 0 bases from J, with 9 bases between. The CDR3 is 16 residues long. Germline-derived CDR1 and CDR2 are SGHRS and YFSETQ. The CDR3 protein is CASSFFRGSGANVLTF. CDR3 nucleotide sequence: TGCGCCAGCAGCTTTTTCAGGGGCTCTGGGGCCAACGTCCTGACTTTC.

This clonotype was detected ten times or more. The chain has TRBV5-4 and TRBJ2-1, with D possibly TRBD2 on 5 matching bases. The germline V gene has CDR1 SGHNT and CDR2 YYREEE (reference sequence). The CDR3 covers 14 residues. Trimming left V 4 bases short and J 4 bases short, with 12 bases between. CDR3 sequence (DNA): TGTGCCAGCAGCCCCCCTGGCGGGTACAATGAGCAGTTCTTC. Translation: CASSPPGGYNEQFF.

The chain has TRBV19 and TRBJ1-6; D is unresolved. The CDR3 totals 19 residues. From germline, CDR1 is LNHDA and CDR2 SQIVND (reference sequence). Trimming cost V 1 base and J 0 bases, with 16 bases left between them. Here the CDR3 reads CASSIVLQIQDSYNSPLHF. The CDR3 DNA is TGTGCCAGTAGTATAGTGCTGCAGATCCAGGACTCCTATAATTCACCCCTCCACTTT.

Only a few counts were recorded for this clonotype. The V and J genes are TRBV7-8 and TRBJ2-3, with 12 bases that match TRBD2. V shed 4 bases, J shed 4 bases, and the junction held 0 bases outside the gene matches. CDR1 is SGHVS and CDR2 is FQNEAQ in the germline V gene. The CDR3 has 14 amino acids. The CDR3 DNA sequence: TGTGCCAGCAGCTGGACTAGCGGGGCAGATACGCAGTATTTT. Residues: CASSWTSGADTQYF.

The table lists this clonotype with many counts. The chain has TRBV20-1 and TRBJ2-5; tentatively, D is TRBD1 or TRBD2 (6 bases each). The CDR3 has 14 residues. Germline V gene lookup returns CDR1 DFQATT and CDR2 SNEGSKA (reference sequence). Deletions cut 3 bases from V and 0 bases from J, with 11 bases between. For the CDR3, the DNA is TGCAGTGCTAGTGAGGGGGGTAACCAAGAGACCCAGTACTTC. Translated: CSASEGGNQETQYF.

Ten or more counts support this clonotype. The rearrangement uses TRBV6-5 and TRBJ1-1; tentative D call: TRBD1 (5 bases). This CDR3 comprises 13 residues. Looked up from germline, CDR1 is MNHEY and CDR2 is SVGAGI. V was trimmed by 4 bases and J by 3 bases, leaving 9 bases between them. The CDR3 nucleotides read TGTGCCAGCAGTTCCCAGGGAGACACTGAAGCTTTCTTT. Translating gives CASSSQGDTEAFF.

The V call is TRBV18, the J call TRBJ2-5; D might be TRBD2 (5 bases). CDR1 is KGHSH and CDR2 is LQKENI in the germline V gene. This CDR3 region has 14 residues. The ends were cut back, 8 bases at V and 3 bases at J, with 16 bases in the middle. The CDR3 DNA reads as TGTGCCAGCACAGAAAATTGGGGAGAAGAGACCCAGTACTTC. Translating gives CASTENWGEETQYF.

This clonotype was observed a handful of times. V is TRBV12-3 or TRBV12-4 and J is TRBJ1-2; D remains unclear. Between the trimmed V and J ends, which lost 6 bases and 4 bases, there was a span of 24 bases. This CDR3 is built from 17 residues. Here the CDR3 DNA reads TGTGCCAGCAGCCCGACCCCGGTAACTAGTTTAGGCTATGGCTACACCTTC. Translating gives CASSPTPVTSLGYGYTF.